This T cell receptor beta chain was captured in a study of read filtering for tumor transcriptome and immune sequencing. Germline V gives CDR1 SGHAT, CDR2 FQNNGV. This CDR3 has 14 residues. From approximately 430 ng of RNA, a library with molecular barcoded alpha/delta and beta/gamma adaptors was made. Using its own MiXCR run on the reads, TCRdb lists one record per CDR3 protein. The sample lists roughly 61,000 distinct CDR3 sequences; 10% to 15% were seen once. With regard to this clonotype: With a much larger clone just one base away, this may be a read error.

This receptor was identified in a donor at least 40 years old with multiple myeloma. This chain links TRBV11-2 with TRBJ2-3, with TRBD1 as a possible D gene (6 bases). The J call may be faulty, since TRBJ1-5 better matches the DNA end. Sequencing used a population of CD138-negative cells sorted from bone marrow. CDR3 coding DNA: TGTGCCAGCAGCTTAATACAGGGCACAGATACGCAGCATTTT. Protein: CASSLIQGTDTQHF.